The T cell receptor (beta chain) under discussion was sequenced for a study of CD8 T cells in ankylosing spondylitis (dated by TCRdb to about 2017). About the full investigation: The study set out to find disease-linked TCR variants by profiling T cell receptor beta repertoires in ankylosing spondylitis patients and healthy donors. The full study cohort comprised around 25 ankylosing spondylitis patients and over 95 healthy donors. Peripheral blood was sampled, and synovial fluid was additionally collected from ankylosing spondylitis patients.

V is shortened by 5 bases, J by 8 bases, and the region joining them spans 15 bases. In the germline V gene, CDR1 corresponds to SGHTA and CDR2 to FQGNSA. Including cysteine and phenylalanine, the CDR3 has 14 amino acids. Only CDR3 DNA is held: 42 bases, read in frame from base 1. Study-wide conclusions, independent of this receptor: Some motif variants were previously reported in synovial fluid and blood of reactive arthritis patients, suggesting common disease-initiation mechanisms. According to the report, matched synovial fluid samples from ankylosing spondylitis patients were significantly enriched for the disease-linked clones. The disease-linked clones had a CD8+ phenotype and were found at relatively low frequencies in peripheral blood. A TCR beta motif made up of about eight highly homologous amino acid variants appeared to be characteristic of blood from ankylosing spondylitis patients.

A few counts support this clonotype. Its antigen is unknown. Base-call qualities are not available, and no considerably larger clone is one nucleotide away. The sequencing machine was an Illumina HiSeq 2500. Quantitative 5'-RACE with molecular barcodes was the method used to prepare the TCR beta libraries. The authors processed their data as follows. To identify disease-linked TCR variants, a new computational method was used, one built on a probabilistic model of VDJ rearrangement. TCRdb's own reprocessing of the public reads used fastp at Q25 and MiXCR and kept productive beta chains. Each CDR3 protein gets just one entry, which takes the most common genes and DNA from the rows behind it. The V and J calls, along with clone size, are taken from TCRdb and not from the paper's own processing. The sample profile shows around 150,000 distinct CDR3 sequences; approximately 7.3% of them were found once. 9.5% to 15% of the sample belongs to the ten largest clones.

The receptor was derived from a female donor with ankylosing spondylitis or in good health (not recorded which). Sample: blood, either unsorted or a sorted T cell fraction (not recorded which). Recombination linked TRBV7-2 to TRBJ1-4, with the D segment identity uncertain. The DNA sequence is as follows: TGTGCCAGCAGCCCTGACGAGGTGGGAGAAAAACTGTTTTTT. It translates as CASSPDEVGEKLFF.